This entry lists 21 T cell receptor beta chains sequenced from one sample in a study of cytomegalovirus exposure and HLA in healthy donors. The protocol was immunoSEQ multiplex PCR, while the TCRdb copy is restricted to in-frame clones and leaves out a portion. The sample lists 100,000 or so clones; approximately 86% were seen once. Sequenced input: PBMCs. All receptors derive from a woman between 18 and 29 years old in good health and CMV-seropositive.

This chain connects TRBV5-5 to TRBJ2-7, with D possibly TRBD2 on 6 matching bases. Germline CDR1 reads SGHKS; CDR2 reads YYEKEE (reference sequence). The CDR3 extends over 15 amino acids. Deletions cut 7 bases from V and 2 bases from J, with 19 bases between. The CDR3 DNA sequence: TGTGCCAGCTCATCCGCGGGGCAGGGCACCTACGAGCAGTACTTC. Its protein is CASSSAGQGTYEQYF.

The chain is built from TRBV5-4 and TRBJ2-5, with 10 bases aligning to TRBD2. The CDR3 contains 15 residues. Per the germline V gene, CDR1 is SGHNT and CDR2 is YYREEE (reference sequence). V was clipped by 4 bases and J by 5 bases; unmatched bases: 8. CDR3 nucleotides: TGTGCCAGCAGCATATCGCTAGCGGGGGTGGAGACCCAGTACTTC. Its translation: CASSISLAGVETQYF.

The chain is built from TRBV5-1 and TRBJ1-5; 9 nucleotides align to TRBD1. The junction had 4 bases not matched to a gene; V was cut back by 4 bases and J by 2 bases. This CDR3 is 15 amino acids long. Germline lookup yields CDR1 SGHRS and CDR2 YFSETQ. As DNA, the CDR3 is TGCGCCAGCAGCCTAACAGGGGGCGGCAATCAGCCCCAGCATTTT. Its translation: CASSLTGGGNQPQHF. Based on the CDR3 plus reference TRBV5-1 and TRBJ1-5, the full variable domain is KAGVTQTPRYLIKTRGQQVTLSCSPISGHRSVSWYQQTPGQGLQFLFEYFSETQRNKGNFPGRFSGRQFSNSRSEMNVSTLELGDSALYLCASSLTGGGNQPQHFGDGTRLSIL.

V usage is TRBV6-5 and J usage is TRBJ1-5, with 9 positions matching TRBD1. The CDR3 length is 14 residues. With V trimmed by 5 bases and J by 4 bases, 3 bases remained unmatched. Germline CDR1 is MNHEY and CDR2 is SVGAGI. CDR3 sequence reads: CASSTGGGNQPQHF. The CDR3 DNA sequence: TGTGCCAGCAGTACAGGGGGCGGGAATCAGCCCCAGCATTTT.

This clone was detected once. The chain is built from TRBV6-5 and TRBJ1-6, with 9 bases that match TRBD1. The CDR3 is 14 residues long. With 6 bases clipped from V and 7 bases from J, the junction kept 4 bases outside the gene matches. CDR1 MNHEY and CDR2 SVGAGI come from the germline V gene. The CDR3 DNA reads as TGTGCCAGCAGCGTGGACAGGGGAAATTCACCCCTCCACTTT. Its protein product is CASSVDRGNSPLHF.

This clone was picked up one time. The chain's CDR3 is CASSFWQGADSTEAFF. The CDR3 DNA is TGCGCCAGCAGCTTTTGGCAGGGGGCTGACTCCACTGAAGCTTTCTTT. The chain has TRBV5-1 and TRBJ1-1; 8 positions agree with TRBD1. J lost 4 bases, V lost 2 bases, and 10 bases had no gene match. Per the germline V gene, CDR1 is SGHRS and CDR2 is YFSETQ. This CDR3 is built from 16 residues. Filled out from reference TRBV5-1 and TRBJ1-1, the complete variable domain reads KAGVTQTPRYLIKTRGQQVTLSCSPISGHRSVSWYQQTPGQGLQFLFEYFSETQRNKGNFPGRFSGRQFSNSRSEMNVSTLELGDSALYLCASSFWQGADSTEAFFGQGTRLTVV.

The chain couples TRBV7-2 to TRBJ2-1, with TRBD1 matching over 12 bases. V gave up 4 bases and J gave up 10 bases; unmatched junction bases: 5. The CDR3 contains 14 residues. In germline, CDR1 is SGHTA, CDR2 FQGNSA. The CDR3, as DNA: TGTGCCAGCAGCTACCGGGACAGGGGGCTCGAGCAGTTCTTC. This codes for CASSYRDRGLEQFF.

The chain has TRBV7-8 and TRBJ2-5; 11 positions agree with TRBD2. The CDR3 is made up of 16 amino acids. Germline CDR1 reads SGHVS; CDR2 reads FQNEAQ. The J segment lost 4 bases and the V segment lost 5 bases, leaving 9 bases of the junction unmatched. The CDR3 spells CASSDLLAGDGETQYF. The CDR3 DNA reads as TGTGCCAGCAGCGACCTACTAGCGGGAGACGGAGAGACCCAGTACTTC.

This chain links TRBV27 with TRBJ2-1, with 7 bases fitting TRBD2. The CDR3 extends over 13 amino acids. The V and J ends lost 4 bases and 9 bases, in that order; junction bases with no gene match: 6. Per the germline V gene, CDR1 is MNHEY and CDR2 is SMNVEV (reference sequence). The DNA for the CDR3 is TGTGCCAGCAGTTGGGAGGGGTTGGGTGAGCAGTTCTTC. Amino acids: CASSWEGLGEQFF.

The chain links TRBV27 to TRBJ1-2, with D tentatively TRBD1 (5 bases). The V gene lost 8 bases and the J gene lost 5 bases, with 21 bases spanning the gap. CDR1 MNHEY and CDR2 SMNVEV come from the germline V gene (reference sequence). This CDR3 comprises 15 residues. The CDR3 loop reads CASQGVGYGGYGYTF. The DNA for the CDR3 is TGTGCCAGCCAGGGAGTGGGCTACGGGGGTTATGGCTACACCTTC.

This chain connects TRBV27 to TRBJ1-3, with D possibly matching TRBD1 (5 bases). CDR1 and CDR2 from the germline V gene are MNHEY and SMNVEV (reference sequence). Trimming shortened V by 6 bases and J by 4 bases, and 10 bases separated the two germline ends. CDR3 length equals 13 residues. CDR3 amino acids: CASSRVRGNTIYF. CDR3 in DNA: TGTGCCAGCAGCAGGGTGCGGGGAAACACCATATATTTT.

The J gene is TRBJ2-2, the V gene TRBV4-1; D perhaps matches TRBD1 (6 bases). V was pared by 5 bases and J by 0 bases, with 13 bases between. Germline V gives CDR1 MGHRA, CDR2 YSYEKL. The CDR3 runs to 16 residues. The CDR3 DNA is TGCGCCAGCAGCTTAACCGGGACAACGAACACCGGGGAGCTGTTTTTT. This sequence encodes CASSLTGTTNTGELFF.

J is TRBJ1-1 and V is TRBV14; D perhaps matches TRBD1 (5 bases). Trimming removed 0 bases from V and 10 bases from J, with 18 bases in between. This CDR3 has 15 amino acids. Germline V gives CDR1 SGHDN, CDR2 FVKESK. The CDR3 loop reads CASSQEGVLRGRAFF. The CDR3 DNA reads as TGTGCCAGCAGCCAAGAAGGGGTTTTGCGGGGTAGAGCTTTCTTT.

This CDR3 is CAIPDRSNYGYTF. CDR3 DNA: TGTGCCATCCCTGACAGGTCTAACTATGGCTACACCTTC. J is TRBJ1-2 and V is TRBV28; D might be TRBD1 (6 bases). The germline V gene has CDR1 MDHEN and CDR2 SYDVKM. This CDR3 region has 13 residues. Trimming shortened V by 10 bases and J by 0 bases, and 12 bases separated the two germline ends.

This clone came up a few times. The CDR3 nucleotides read TGTGCCAGCAGCTTAGGGAGGGTGGGCACAGATACGCAGTATTTT. This gives the protein CASSLGRVGTDTQYF. The chain carries TRBV2 and TRBJ2-3; 7 bases match TRBD2. The J segment lost 1 base and the V segment lost 6 bases, leaving 7 bases of the junction unmatched. The germline V gene has CDR1 SNHLY and CDR2 FYNNEI. This CDR3 is built from 15 residues.

Only a few counts were recorded for this clone. The chain links TRBV9 to TRBJ2-2; tentative D call: TRBD1 (6 bases). The germline gives CDR1 SGDLS, CDR2 YYNGEE. The CDR3 contains 17 residues. V lost 9 bases and J lost 5, with 26 bases in between. CDR3: CAIGPPSGASGTGELFF. The CDR3 DNA reads TGTGCCATCGGGCCTCCCTCAGGGGCCTCGGGGACCGGGGAGCTGTTTTTT. Filled out from reference TRBV9 and TRBJ2-2, the complete variable domain reads DSGVTQTPKHLITATGQRVTLRCSPRSGDLSVYWYQQSLDQGLQFLIQYYNGEERAKGNILERFSAQQFPDLHSELNLSSLELGDSALYFCAIGPPSGASGTGELFFGEGSRLTVL.

This chain uses TRBV23-1 with TRBJ2-2; 7 positions agree with TRBD1. TRBV23-1 is flagged as an ORF with uncertain function. This CDR3 comprises 15 residues. J gave up 2 bases and V 7 bases, and 7 bases lay outside the gene matches. The CDR3 here is CASTSTGANTGELFF. The CDR3 DNA sequence: TGCGCCAGCACCTCAACAGGGGCAAACACCGGGGAGCTGTTTTTT.

CDR3 nucleotide sequence: TGTGCCAGCAGTGAAGCGGGGAGGGGACAAGAGACCCAGTACTTC. Translation: CASSEAGRGQETQYF. The gene calls are TRBV2 and TRBJ2-5, with 7 bases aligning to TRBD2. The CDR3 is made up of 15 amino acids. J gave up 2 bases and V 0 bases, and 3 bases lay outside the gene matches. Germline CDR1 SNHLY, CDR2 FYNNEI. The variable domain in full, completed from reference TRBV2 and TRBJ2-5, reads EPEVTQTPSHQVTQMGQEVILRCVPISNHLYFYWYRQILGQKVEFLVSFYNNEISEKSEIFDDQFSVERPDGSNFTLKIRSTKLEDSAMYFCASSEAGRGQETQYFGPGTRLLVL.

J is TRBJ1-1 and V is TRBV14, with 7 bases aligning to TRBD1. CDR1 and CDR2 from the germline V gene are SGHDN and FVKESK. The CDR3 is 17 residues long. The V gene end was trimmed by 3 bases and the J gene end by 4 bases; junction bases not matched to a gene: 14. The CDR3 sequence: CASSHNRTGSRGTEAFF. CDR3 in DNA: TGTGCCAGCAGCCATAATCGGACAGGTAGCAGGGGCACTGAAGCTTTCTTT.

V is TRBV6-6 and J is TRBJ1-4; D is unclear. Looked up from germline, CDR1 is MNHNY and CDR2 is SVGAGI (reference sequence). Trimming stripped 7 bases from V and 0 bases from J, with 9 bases between. The CDR3 consists of 14 residues. Here the CDR3 DNA reads TGTGCCAGCAATGCACCAGCAACTAATGAAAAACTGTTTTTT. Protein product: CASNAPATNEKLFF.

The chain is built from TRBV11-2 and TRBJ2-7; TRBD1 matches 12 bases. Germline loops: CDR1 SGHAT, CDR2 FQNNGV. J gave up 3 bases and V 3 bases, and 3 bases lay outside the gene matches. The CDR3 totals 15 residues. In DNA, the CDR3 is TGTGCCAGCAGCTTGGGGACAGGGGGCCGCTACGAGCAGTACTTC. Translated, it gives CASSLGTGGRYEQYF.